This T cell receptor (beta chain) was sequenced during a study of long-term antiretroviral therapy in people with HIV. Study context: The earliest specimens came about a decade ahead of the 2015 immediate-ART recommendation. Overall study results and limits: Blood dates from 2004 to 2017, possibly under older ART regimens. ART adherence, viral resistance and therapy changes went unrecorded. Pre-ART-expanded clones dominated the repertoire at all time points.

Investigators performed immunoSEQ version v3.0 at survey level. The assay was immunoSEQ multiplex PCR, and TCRdb's table has in-frame clones only and misses some. Among around 40,000 clones listed, 86% were seen once. V lost 3 bases and J lost 6, with 9 bases in between. Germline V CDR1 and CDR2: MNHEY, SVGAGI. This CDR3 has 13 residues. In the case of this clone: Its antigen is not known.

The rearrangement uses TRBV6-5 and TRBJ2-1; D is uncertain. This specimen consisted of unsorted PBMCs, obtained just before starting antiretroviral therapy. This TCR was recovered from a woman between 18 and 29 years old with HIV. CDR3 region: CASSYGLSNEQFF. Here the CDR3 DNA reads TGTGCCAGCAGTTATGGGCTTTCCAATGAGCAGTTCTTC.